This T cell receptor beta chain was recorded in a study of response to subunit inactivated influenza vaccine. Findings and limits, study-wide: Authors proposed each seasonal influenza vaccination draws in few new T cells.

One entry per CDR3 protein results from TCRdb running MiXCR on the RT-PCR reads. Of 700,000 to 800,000 distinct CDR3 sequences in the sample, around a sixth are singletons; the top ten hold around 9.9%. Looked up from germline, CDR1 is ENHRY and CDR2 is SYGVKD. V dropped 4 bases and J dropped 1; count of bases not matched to a gene: 3. The CDR3 length is 16 residues. This clonotype was observed many times. The antigen is not known. Here the sequenced sample was PBMCs from blood, taken roughly 5 days after vaccination. The sequence came from a man in his fifties or sixties who received an inactivated influenza vaccine. V gene TRBV10-3 combines with J gene TRBJ2-5; 13 nucleotides match TRBD2. DNA for the CDR3: TGTGCCATCAGTGGACTAGCGGGAGGCCTCCAAGAGACCCAGTACTTC. Translating it yields CAISGLAGGLQETQYF.